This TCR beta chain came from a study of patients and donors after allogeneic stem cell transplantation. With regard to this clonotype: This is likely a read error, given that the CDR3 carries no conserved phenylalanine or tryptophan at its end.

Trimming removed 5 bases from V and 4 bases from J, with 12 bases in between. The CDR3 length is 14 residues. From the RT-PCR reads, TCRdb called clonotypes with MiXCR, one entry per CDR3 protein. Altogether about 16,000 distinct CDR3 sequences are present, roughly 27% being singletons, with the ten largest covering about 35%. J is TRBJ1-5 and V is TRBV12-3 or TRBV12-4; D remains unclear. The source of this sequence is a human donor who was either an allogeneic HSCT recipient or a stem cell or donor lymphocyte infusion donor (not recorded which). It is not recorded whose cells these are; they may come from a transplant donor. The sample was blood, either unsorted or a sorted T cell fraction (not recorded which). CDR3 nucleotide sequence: TGTGCCAGCAGTCCCTCAGCACTTAATCAGCCCCAGCATATT. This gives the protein CASSPSALNQPQHI.